Listed here are 5 T cell receptor beta chains from one sample, sequenced in a study of T cells in Graves' hyperthyroidism and ophthalmopathy. RNA transcripts yielded amplified TCR beta CDR3 regions. HTBI primers were used for first-round RT-PCR of the TCR CDR3. One entry per CDR3 protein, called by TCRdb with MiXCR from the multiplex PCR reads. The sample lists about 600,000 distinct CDR3 sequences, about a sixth occurring once. Sequenced material: blood. All receptors derive from a woman between 40 and 55 years old with Graves' ophthalmopathy.

Many counts were recorded for this clonotype. The CDR3 reads CASSPASGLSGYTF. The CDR3 bases are TGTGCCAGCTCACCAGCCAGTGGATTAAGTGGCTACACCTTC. This chain links TRBV18 with TRBJ1-2; D is unclear. The CDR3 is made up of 14 amino acids. The V end was cut by 2 bases, the J end by 7 bases, with 14 bases between. Germline V lookup: CDR1 KGHSH, CDR2 LQKENI.

This clonotype was seen repeatedly, ten times or more. V usage is TRBV2 and J usage is TRBJ2-5, with D perhaps assigned TRBD1 or TRBD2 (5 bases each). V lost 10 bases, J lost 7 bases, and 19 bases lay in between. The CDR3 covers 13 residues. CDR1 and CDR2 from the germline V gene are SNHLY and FYNNEI. The CDR3 here is CAIDAGAPPTQYF. In nucleotides, the CDR3 is TGTGCCATCGATGCCGGGGCCCCACCGACCCAGTACTTC.

Comment on this clonotype: At one end, the junction sequence differs from germline, possibly due to a read error. The chain joins TRBV27 to TRBJ1-4; 8 nucleotides match TRBD1. CDR1 and CDR2 from the germline V gene are MNHEY and SMNVEV (reference sequence). The CDR3 spans 15 residues. The CDR3: CASRPTGATNEKPFF. CDR3 coding DNA: TGTGCCAGCAGGCCGACAGGGGCTACTAATGAAAAACCGTTTTTT.

The rearrangement links TRBV2 to TRBJ2-7; no clear D gene. Looked up from germline, CDR1 is SNHLY and CDR2 is FYNNEI. The V end was cut by 8 bases, the J end by 2 bases, with 19 bases between. CDR3 length: 15 amino acids. CDR3 sequence (DNA): TGTGCCAGCCGTGGTTCCAGGTTCTTAACCTACGAGCAGTACTTC. As protein: CASRGSRFLTYEQYF.

This clonotype was found many times. This chain's CDR3 is CASSLGETGWGTGELFF. CDR3 in DNA: TGTGCCAGCAGTCTGGGGGAGACAGGGTGGGGCACCGGGGAGCTGTTTTTT. The chain carries TRBV12-3 or TRBV12-4 and TRBJ2-2, with TRBD1 matching over 7 bases. The CDR3 contains 17 residues. Trimming at V came to 5 bases and at J to 4 bases, leaving 13 bases not matched to a gene.